These T cell receptor beta chains were read from a single sample in a study of blood T cell repertoires in COVID-19. Profiling relied on immunoSEQ multiplex PCR, and the TCRdb table lists in-frame clones only, not all of them. Of about 78,000 clones in the sample, roughly 90% were seen once. The sequenced sample consisted of peripheral blood. These receptors all come from a woman over 75 with acute or convalescent COVID-19. CDR3s include the opening cysteine and the closing phenylalanine or tryptophan. Rows may omit the clone size; those that give it use once, few, many or a size class.

clone size: few; V gene: TRBV21-1; CDR3 length: 15; J gene: TRBJ1-2; CDR3 protein: CASSNGDSLNYGYTF
clone size: -; V gene: TRBV27; CDR3 length: 14; J gene: TRBJ1-6; CDR3 protein: CASSLRTGNSPLHF
clone size: -; V gene: TRBV19; CDR3 length: 13; J gene: TRBJ2-7; CDR3 protein: CASTGTDTYEQYF
clone size: -; V gene: TRBV5-6; CDR3 length: 15; J gene: TRBJ1-2; CDR3 protein: CASSLGGTAGGGYTF
clone size: -; V gene: TRBV6-5; CDR3 length: 15; J gene: TRBJ1-5; CDR3 protein: CASSPGQGAFQPQHF
clone size: -; V gene: TRBV4-2; CDR3 length: 15; J gene: TRBJ2-7; CDR3 protein: CASSQDPGQADEQYF
clone size: -; V gene: TRBV5-1; CDR3 length: 15; J gene: TRBJ2-2; CDR3 protein: CASSFTGANTGELFF
clone size: -; V gene: TRBV7-2; CDR3 length: 14; J gene: TRBJ1-5; CDR3 protein: CASSFTTGNQPQHF
clone size: -; V gene: TRBV5-4; CDR3 length: 15; J gene: TRBJ2-1; CDR3 protein: CASSLAGGPGNEQFF
clone size: -; V gene: TRBV18; CDR3 length: 14; J gene: TRBJ1-1; CDR3 protein: CASSAGTENTEAFF
clone size: -; V gene: TRBV7-8; CDR3 length: 13; J gene: TRBJ1-2; CDR3 protein: CASSGDGMRGYTF
clone size: once; V gene: TRBV7-9; CDR3 length: 15; J gene: TRBJ1-6; CDR3 protein: CASSLASTYNSPLHF
clone size: -; V gene: TRBV5-1; CDR3 length: 13; J gene: TRBJ1-3; CDR3 protein: CASTDRGGNTIYF
clone size: -; V gene: TRBV6-1; CDR3 length: 14; J gene: TRBJ2-3; CDR3 protein: CASSEGALTNTQYF
clone size: few; V gene: TRBV4-2; CDR3 length: 17; J gene: TRBJ2-7; CDR3 protein: CASSRPAQGVFSYEQYF
clone size: -; V gene: TRBV4-3; CDR3 length: 17; J gene: TRBJ2-2; CDR3 protein: CASSQLAGGPGTGELFF
clone size: -; V gene: TRBV19; CDR3 length: 14; J gene: TRBJ2-7; CDR3 protein: CASSHLAGAGEQYF
clone size: few; V gene: TRBV5-1; CDR3 length: 16; J gene: TRBJ2-2; CDR3 protein: CASSFTSPGNTGELFF
clone size: -; V gene: TRBV6-1; CDR3 length: 13; J gene: TRBJ2-3; CDR3 protein: CASSKDGADTQYF
clone size: -; V gene: TRBV28; CDR3 length: 13; J gene: TRBJ1-1; CDR3 protein: CASSFAENTEAFF
clone size: -; V gene: TRBV29-1; CDR3 length: 12; J gene: TRBJ2-1; CDR3 protein: CSVSGLSNEQFF
clone size: -; V gene: TRBV5-1; CDR3 length: 16; J gene: TRBJ1-2; CDR3 protein: CASSLSSGRGDYGYTF
clone size: -; V gene: TRBV28; CDR3 length: 14; J gene: TRBJ2-7; CDR3 protein: CASSLGAGEVKQYF
clone size: -; V gene: TRBV18; CDR3 length: 14; J gene: TRBJ1-1; CDR3 protein: CASSPNRGRTEAFF